This T cell receptor (beta chain) came from a study of cytomegalovirus exposure and HLA in healthy donors. Study-level information: Among roughly 180 million T cells, an earlier analysis found roughly 110 million unique TCR beta sequences. The study's early data release held approximately 91 million unique TCRs from HLA-typed donors.

The PCR contained 60 Vbeta and 13 Jbeta primers. TCRdb's copy holds only in-frame clones and misses some; the assay was immunoSEQ multiplex PCR. The sample lists more than 150,000 clones, roughly 88% occurring once. General study findings and limits: With later analysis, a missense DCLRE1C variant became linked to TCR beta V- and J-gene trimming. Information on immune exposure was restricted to one variable (CMV serostatus).

A note on this clone: As yet, its antigen is unknown.

Trimming pared 0 bases from V and 5 bases from J, leaving 12 bases between. CDR3 length equals 15 residues. Germline loops: CDR1 SGHDT, CDR2 YYEEEE. The rearrangement links TRBV5-6 to TRBJ1-5; the D gene is possibly TRBD1 (5 bases). Material: PBMCs. This clonotype originated in a man between 18 and 35 years old in good health and CMV-seropositive. In nucleotides, the CDR3 is TGTGCCAGCAGCTTGGGTTACAGGATAGATCAGCCCCAGCATTTT. It codes for CASSLGYRIDQPQHF. The full variable domain, completed using reference TRBV5-6 and TRBJ1-5, is DAGVTQSPTHLIKTRGQQVTLRCSPKSGHDTVSWYQQALGQGPQFIFQYYEEEERQRGNFPDRFSGHQFPNYSSELNVNALLLGDSALYLCASSLGYRIDQPQHFGDGTRLSIL.